Shown below are 11 T cell receptor beta chains from a single sample sequenced in a study of OX40 agonist ivuxolimab in advanced cancers. Data came from immunoSEQ multiplex PCR; TCRdb stores just in-frame clones and leaves some out. There are several thousand clones in the sample; 90% occur only once, and approximately 4.4% lies in the top ten. Sequenced here: CD4+ or CD8+ T cells sorted from blood, sampled in a trial of the OX40 agonist ivuxolimab. All receptors derive from an adult with an advanced solid tumor such as melanoma, head and neck, liver or kidney cancer.

The rearrangement links TRBV2 to TRBJ1-2; 8 nucleotides match TRBD1. With V trimmed by 5 bases and J by 7 bases, 12 bases remained unmatched. Per the germline V gene, CDR1 is SNHLY and CDR2 is FYNNEI. The CDR3 extends over 15 amino acids. CDR3 bases: TGTGCCAGCAGTTCGGGACAGGCTACCCAGATTGGCTACACCTTC. Amino acids: CASSSGQATQIGYTF.

The chain combines TRBV2 with TRBJ2-3; D is possibly TRBD2 (5 bases). The V gene lost 6 bases and the J gene lost 3 bases, with 10 bases spanning the gap. The CDR3 sequence is 13 residues long. Germline CDR1 and CDR2: SNHLY and FYNNEI. The CDR3, as DNA: TGTGCCAGCAGGAGGGATTGGACAGATACGCAGTATTTT. Its protein is CASRRDWTDTQYF.

V usage is TRBV5-4 and J usage is TRBJ2-1; no definite D call. This CDR3 comprises 13 residues. Germline V lookup: CDR1 SGHNT, CDR2 YYREEE (reference sequence). V shed 0 bases and J shed 12 bases, with 13 bases lying between them. CDR3 bases: TGTGCCAGCAGCTTGGCAAAGGTAGGGTCGCAGTTCTTC. Its protein product is CASSLAKVGSQFF.

The chain carries TRBV5-4 and TRBJ2-7; 14 bases agree with TRBD2. CDR3 length: 15 residues. V lost 3 bases to trimming and J lost 8 bases; unmatched junction nucleotides: 7. Germline V gene lookup returns CDR1 SGHNT and CDR2 YYREEE (reference sequence). CDR3 in amino acids: CASSSGTSGSIQQYV. The CDR3 region has the DNA TGTGCCAGCAGCTCAGGGACTAGCGGGAGCATACAGCAGTACGTC.

This clone appeared once. The chain has TRBV11-3 and TRBJ2-2; TRBD1 is a possible D gene (6 bases). The V end was cut by 5 bases, the J end by 5 bases, with 21 bases between. Germline V lookup: CDR1 SGHNT, CDR2 YENEEA. This CDR3 is built from 17 residues. In nucleotides, the CDR3 is TGTGCCAGCAGCCCCTACCGACAGGCCGAAGGGACCGGGGAGCTGTTTTTT. The encoded protein is CASSPYRQAEGTGELFF.

The J gene is TRBJ2-1, the V gene TRBV7-6; 9 bases agree with TRBD1. With 4 bases clipped from V and 1 base from J, the junction kept 5 bases outside the gene matches. Per germline, CDR1 SGHVS and CDR2 FNYEAQ. CDR3 size: 16 residues. CDR3 nucleotide sequence: TGTGCCAGCAGCTCCACCGGGACAGGGTCCTACAATGAGCAGTTCTTC. Translation: CASSSTGTGSYNEQFF. The whole variable domain, filled in from reference TRBV7-6 and TRBJ2-1, reads GAGVSQSPRYKVTKRGQDVALRCDPISGHVSLYWYRQALGQGPEFLTYFNYEAQQDKSGLPNDRFSAERPEGSISTLTIQRTEQRDSAMYRCASSSTGTGSYNEQFFGPGTRLTVL.

V gene TRBV29-1 combines with J gene TRBJ2-3; 8 bases map to TRBD2. Germline CDR1 SQVTM, CDR2 ANQGSEA. With V trimmed by 4 bases and J by 0 bases, 6 bases remained unmatched. CDR3 length: 15 residues. Here the CDR3 DNA reads TGCAGCGTTGTCCTAGCGGGCCCTAGCACAGATACGCAGTATTTT. It translates to CSVVLAGPSTDTQYF.

The rearrangement links TRBV11-3 to TRBJ2-3; unclear D gene. Germline assignment: CDR1 SGHNT and CDR2 YENEEA. With 5 bases removed from V and 6 bases from J, the gap between germline ends came to 9 bases. The CDR3 has 12 residues. The CDR3 bases are TGTGCCAGCAGCCCCTACGGGGATACGCAGTATTTT. Translated: CASSPYGDTQYF.

Written as DNA, the CDR3 is TGTGCCAGCAGCCGGACTAGCGGGACAGGCGATGAGCAGTTCTTC. Amino acids: CASSRTSGTGDEQFF. This chain links TRBV7-2 with TRBJ2-1; TRBD2 matches 12 bases. V gave up 5 bases and J gave up 8 bases; unmatched junction bases: 7. The CDR3 sequence is 15 residues long. Germline assignment: CDR1 SGHTA and CDR2 FQGNSA.

The chain links TRBV10-3 to TRBJ1-2; a weak D match, TRBD1 (5 bases). This CDR3 is built from 17 residues. The V gene lost 2 bases and the J gene lost 0 bases, with 16 bases spanning the gap. Germline-derived CDR1 and CDR2 are ENHRY and SYGVKD. CDR3 nucleotides: TGTGCCATCAGTGAGGTTGGGGCAGGCAGAGCTAACTATGGCTACACCTTC. Encoded protein: CAISEVGAGRANYGYTF.

The genes are TRBV13 and TRBJ2-2; D is uncertain. Germline lookup yields CDR1 PRHDT and CDR2 FYEKMQ (reference sequence). V was clipped by 5 bases and J by 8 bases, with 6 bases between them. The CDR3 is 11 amino acids. In DNA, the CDR3 is TGTGCCAGCAGCCTTCTTGGGGAGCTGTTTTTT. Encoded protein: CASSLLGELFF.